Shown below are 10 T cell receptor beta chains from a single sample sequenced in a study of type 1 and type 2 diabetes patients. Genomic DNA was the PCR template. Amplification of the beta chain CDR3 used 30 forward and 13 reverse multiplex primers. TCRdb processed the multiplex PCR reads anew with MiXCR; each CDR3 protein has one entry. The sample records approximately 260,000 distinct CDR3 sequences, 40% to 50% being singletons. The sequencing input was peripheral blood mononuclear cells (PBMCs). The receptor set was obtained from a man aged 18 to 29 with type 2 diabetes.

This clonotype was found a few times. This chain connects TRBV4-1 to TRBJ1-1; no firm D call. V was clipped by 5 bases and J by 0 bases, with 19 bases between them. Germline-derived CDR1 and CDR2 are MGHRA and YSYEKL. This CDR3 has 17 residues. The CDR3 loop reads CASSTPEVWQVNTEAFF. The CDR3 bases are TGCGCCAGCAGCACACCGGAAGTTTGGCAGGTGAACACTGAAGCTTTCTTT.

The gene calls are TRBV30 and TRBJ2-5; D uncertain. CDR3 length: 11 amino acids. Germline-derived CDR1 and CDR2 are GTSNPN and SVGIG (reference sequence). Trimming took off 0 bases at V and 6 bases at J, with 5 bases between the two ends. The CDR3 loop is CAWSVKKTQYF. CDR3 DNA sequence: TGTGCCTGGAGTGTAAAGAAGACCCAGTACTTC.

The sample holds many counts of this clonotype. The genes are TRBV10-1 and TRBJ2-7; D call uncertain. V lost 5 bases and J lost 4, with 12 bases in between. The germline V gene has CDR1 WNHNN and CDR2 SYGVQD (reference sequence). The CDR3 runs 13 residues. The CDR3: CASSPDWGYEQYF. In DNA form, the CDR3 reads TGCGCCAGCAGTCCTGACTGGGGATACGAGCAGTACTTC.

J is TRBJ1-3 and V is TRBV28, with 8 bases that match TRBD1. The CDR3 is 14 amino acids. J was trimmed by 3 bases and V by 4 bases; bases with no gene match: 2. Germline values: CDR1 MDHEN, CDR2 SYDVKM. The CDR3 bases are TGTGCCAGCAGTTATGGACAGGGTGGAAACACCATATATTTT. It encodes CASSYGQGGNTIYF. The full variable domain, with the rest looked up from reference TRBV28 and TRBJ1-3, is DVKVTQSSRYLVKRTGEKVFLECVQDMDHENMFWYRQDPGLGLRLIYFSYDVKMKEKGDIPEGYSVSREKKERFSLILESASTNQTSMYLCASSYGQGGNTIYFGEGSWLTVV.

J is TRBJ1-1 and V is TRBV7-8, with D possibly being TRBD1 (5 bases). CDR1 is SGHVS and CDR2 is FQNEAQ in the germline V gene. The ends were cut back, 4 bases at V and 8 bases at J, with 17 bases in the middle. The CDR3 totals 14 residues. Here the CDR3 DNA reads TGTGCCAGCAGCTCACAGGAGGCCGCACCGGAAGCTTTCTTT. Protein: CASSSQEAAPEAFF.

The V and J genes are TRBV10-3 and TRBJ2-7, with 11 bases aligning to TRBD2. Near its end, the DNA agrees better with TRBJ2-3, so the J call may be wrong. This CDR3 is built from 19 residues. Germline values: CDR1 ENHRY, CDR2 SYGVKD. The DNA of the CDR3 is TGTGCCATCAGTTCCGGGACTAGCGGCCTCTACCCCCTGGCAGATACGCAGTATTTT. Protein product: CAISSGTSGLYPLADTQYF.

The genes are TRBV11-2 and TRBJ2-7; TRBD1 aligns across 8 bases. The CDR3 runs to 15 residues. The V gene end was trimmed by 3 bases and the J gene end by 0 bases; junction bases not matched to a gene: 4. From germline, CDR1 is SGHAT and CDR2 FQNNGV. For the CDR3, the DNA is TGTGCCAGCAGCTTCCAGGACAGGGTCTCCTACGAGCAGTACTTC. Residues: CASSFQDRVSYEQYF.

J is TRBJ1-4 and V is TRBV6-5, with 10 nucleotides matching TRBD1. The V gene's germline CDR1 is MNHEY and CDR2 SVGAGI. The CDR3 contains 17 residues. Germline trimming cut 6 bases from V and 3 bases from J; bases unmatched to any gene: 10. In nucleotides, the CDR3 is TGTGCCAGCAGACGAATCGACAGGGGGCCTTCTAATGAAAAACTGTTTTTT. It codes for CASRRIDRGPSNEKLFF.

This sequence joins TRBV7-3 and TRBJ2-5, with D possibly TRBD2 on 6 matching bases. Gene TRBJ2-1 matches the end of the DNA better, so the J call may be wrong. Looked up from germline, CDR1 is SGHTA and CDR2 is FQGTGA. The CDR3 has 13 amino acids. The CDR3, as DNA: TGTGCCAGCAGCTTACGTGCGGGGAACGAGCAGTTCTTC. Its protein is CASSLRAGNEQFF.

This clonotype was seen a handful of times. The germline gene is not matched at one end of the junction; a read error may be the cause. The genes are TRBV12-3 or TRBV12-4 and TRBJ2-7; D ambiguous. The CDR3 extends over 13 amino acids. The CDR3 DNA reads TGTGCCACCAGTGATCGGTGGGGATACGAGCAGTACTTC. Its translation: CATSDRWGYEQYF.